The T cell receptor beta chain described here comes from a study of OX40 agonist ivuxolimab in advanced cancers. Overall study context: Cancers in dose escalation were hepatocellular, melanoma, renal cell and head and neck. In three patients, partial responses were observed, one with hepatocellular carcinoma and two with cutaneous melanoma.

Study conclusions and caveats: Among the lowest levels of clonal expansion were found in partial responders at 0.1-3.0 mg/kg.

A word on this clone: Its antigen is unidentified.

At baseline, cycle 4 day 1, and cycle 7 day 1, blood was sampled. Measured with immunoSEQ multiplex PCR; TCRdb has only the in-frame clones, and not every one. In the table there are tens of thousands of clones, 91% of which are singletons. The sequences come from CD4+ or CD8+ T cells sorted from blood, collected in a trial of the OX40 agonist ivuxolimab. The TCR originated in an adult with an advanced solid tumor such as melanoma, head and neck, liver or kidney cancer.

The DNA of the CDR3 is TGTGCCACCAGCGGGACAGGGGCTGGTTGGACTGAAGCTTTCTTT. As protein: CATSGTGAGWTEAFF. This chain connects TRBV15 to TRBJ1-1; 10 nucleotides agree with TRBD1. The CDR3 has 15 residues. CDR1 and CDR2 from the germline V gene are LNHNV and YYDKDF (reference sequence). The J segment lost 5 bases and the V segment lost 5 bases, leaving 8 bases of the junction unmatched.